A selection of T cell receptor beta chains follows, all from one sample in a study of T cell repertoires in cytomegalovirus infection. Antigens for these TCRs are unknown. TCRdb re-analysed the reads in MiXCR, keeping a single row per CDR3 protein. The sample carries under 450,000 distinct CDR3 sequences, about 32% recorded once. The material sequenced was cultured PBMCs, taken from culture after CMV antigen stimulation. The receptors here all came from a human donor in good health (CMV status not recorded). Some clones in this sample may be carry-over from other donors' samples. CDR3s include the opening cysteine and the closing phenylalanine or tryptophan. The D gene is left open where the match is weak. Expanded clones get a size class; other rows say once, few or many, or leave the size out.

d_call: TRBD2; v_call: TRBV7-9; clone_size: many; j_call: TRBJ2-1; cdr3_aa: CASATSGRKNEQFF; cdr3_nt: TGTGCCAGCGCAACTAGCGGGAGAAAGAATGAGCAGTTCTTC
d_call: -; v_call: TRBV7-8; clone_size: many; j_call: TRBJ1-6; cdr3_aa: CASSLVGNKSSYNSPLHF; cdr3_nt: TGTGCCAGCAGCTTAGTTGGAAATAAAAGCTCCTATAATTCACCCCTCCACTTT
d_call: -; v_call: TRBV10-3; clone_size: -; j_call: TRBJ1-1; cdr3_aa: CAVAYIGTEAFF; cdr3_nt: TGTGCCGTCGCTTACATCGGCACTGAAGCTTTCTTT
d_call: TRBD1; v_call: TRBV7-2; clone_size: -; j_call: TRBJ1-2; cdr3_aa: CASSLAQGGIYTF; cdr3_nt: TGTGCCAGCAGCTTAGCGCAGGGGGGCATCTACACCTTC
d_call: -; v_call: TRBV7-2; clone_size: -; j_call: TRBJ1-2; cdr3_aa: CASSQGWDYGYTF; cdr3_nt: TGTGCCAGCAGCCAAGGCTGGGACTATGGCTACACCTTC
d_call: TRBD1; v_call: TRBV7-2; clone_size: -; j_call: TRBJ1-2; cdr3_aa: CASSSYPDRGRGYTF; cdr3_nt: TGTGCCAGCAGCTCCTACCCGGACAGGGGCCGTGGCTACACCTTC
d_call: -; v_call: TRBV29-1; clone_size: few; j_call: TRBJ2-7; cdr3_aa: CSVSLGGYEQYF; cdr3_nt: TGCAGCGTCTCCCTTGGGGGGTACGAGCAGTACTTC
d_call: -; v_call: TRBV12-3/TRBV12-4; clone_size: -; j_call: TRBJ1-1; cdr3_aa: CASSYGSRTGNTEAFF; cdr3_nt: TGTGCCAGCAGTTATGGATCACGGACGGGGAACACTGAAGCTTTCTTT
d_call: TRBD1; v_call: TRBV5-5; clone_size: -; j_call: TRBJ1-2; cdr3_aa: CASSSTTGAIYGYTF; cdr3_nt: TGTGCCAGCAGCTCGACAACAGGGGCCATCTATGGCTACACCTTC
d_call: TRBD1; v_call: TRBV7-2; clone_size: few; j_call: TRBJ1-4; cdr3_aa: CASSLRDRGGEKLFF; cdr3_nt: TGTGCCAGCAGCTTGAGGGACAGGGGAGGGGAAAAACTGTTTTTT
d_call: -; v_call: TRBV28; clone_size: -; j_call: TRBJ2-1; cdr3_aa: CASTQDAFLSNEQFF; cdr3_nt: TGTGCCAGCACTCAGGACGCTTTCCTGTCCAATGAGCAGTTCTTC
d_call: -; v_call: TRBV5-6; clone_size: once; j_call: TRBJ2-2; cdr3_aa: CASSFNLGPVTGELFF; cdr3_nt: TGTGCCAGCAGCTTTAACTTAGGGCCGGTCACCGGGGAGCTGTTTTTT
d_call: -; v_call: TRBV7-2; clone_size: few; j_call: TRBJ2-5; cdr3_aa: CASSLDPGGTQYF; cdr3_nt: TGTGCCAGCAGCTTAGATCCCGGAGGGACCCAGTACTTC
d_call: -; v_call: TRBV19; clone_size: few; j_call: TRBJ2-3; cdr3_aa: CASSTGAPPSTDTQYF; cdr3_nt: TGTGCCAGTAGTACCGGGGCCCCTCCGTCCACAGATACGCAGTATTTT
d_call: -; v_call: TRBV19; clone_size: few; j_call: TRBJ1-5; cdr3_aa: CAIRQDPASSHPQHF; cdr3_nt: TGTGCCATTCGACAAGACCCGGCGTCCTCTCACCCCCAGCATTTT
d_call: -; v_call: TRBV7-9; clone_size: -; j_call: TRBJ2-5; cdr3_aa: CASSLASRVYGETQYF; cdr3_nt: TGTGCCAGCAGCTTAGCGAGCAGGGTATACGGAGAGACCCAGTACTTC
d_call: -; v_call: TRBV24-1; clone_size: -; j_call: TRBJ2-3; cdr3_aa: CATTGTSTDTQYF; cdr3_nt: TGTGCCACCACCGGGACGTCCACAGATACGCAGTATTTT
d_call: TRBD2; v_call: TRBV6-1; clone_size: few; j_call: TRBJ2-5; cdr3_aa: CASSVGLAGGLETQYF; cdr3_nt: TGTGCCAGCAGTGTAGGACTAGCGGGAGGGCTGGAGACCCAGTACTTC
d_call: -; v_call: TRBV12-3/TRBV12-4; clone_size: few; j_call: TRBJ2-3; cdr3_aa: CASSFDGADTQYF; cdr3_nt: TGTGCCAGCAGTTTTGACGGGGCAGATACGCAGTATTTT
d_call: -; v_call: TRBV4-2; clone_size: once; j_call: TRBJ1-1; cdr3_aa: CASSQVGGRNTEAFF; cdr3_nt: TGTGCCAGCAGCCAAGTCGGGGGGAGGAACACTGAAGCTTTCTTT